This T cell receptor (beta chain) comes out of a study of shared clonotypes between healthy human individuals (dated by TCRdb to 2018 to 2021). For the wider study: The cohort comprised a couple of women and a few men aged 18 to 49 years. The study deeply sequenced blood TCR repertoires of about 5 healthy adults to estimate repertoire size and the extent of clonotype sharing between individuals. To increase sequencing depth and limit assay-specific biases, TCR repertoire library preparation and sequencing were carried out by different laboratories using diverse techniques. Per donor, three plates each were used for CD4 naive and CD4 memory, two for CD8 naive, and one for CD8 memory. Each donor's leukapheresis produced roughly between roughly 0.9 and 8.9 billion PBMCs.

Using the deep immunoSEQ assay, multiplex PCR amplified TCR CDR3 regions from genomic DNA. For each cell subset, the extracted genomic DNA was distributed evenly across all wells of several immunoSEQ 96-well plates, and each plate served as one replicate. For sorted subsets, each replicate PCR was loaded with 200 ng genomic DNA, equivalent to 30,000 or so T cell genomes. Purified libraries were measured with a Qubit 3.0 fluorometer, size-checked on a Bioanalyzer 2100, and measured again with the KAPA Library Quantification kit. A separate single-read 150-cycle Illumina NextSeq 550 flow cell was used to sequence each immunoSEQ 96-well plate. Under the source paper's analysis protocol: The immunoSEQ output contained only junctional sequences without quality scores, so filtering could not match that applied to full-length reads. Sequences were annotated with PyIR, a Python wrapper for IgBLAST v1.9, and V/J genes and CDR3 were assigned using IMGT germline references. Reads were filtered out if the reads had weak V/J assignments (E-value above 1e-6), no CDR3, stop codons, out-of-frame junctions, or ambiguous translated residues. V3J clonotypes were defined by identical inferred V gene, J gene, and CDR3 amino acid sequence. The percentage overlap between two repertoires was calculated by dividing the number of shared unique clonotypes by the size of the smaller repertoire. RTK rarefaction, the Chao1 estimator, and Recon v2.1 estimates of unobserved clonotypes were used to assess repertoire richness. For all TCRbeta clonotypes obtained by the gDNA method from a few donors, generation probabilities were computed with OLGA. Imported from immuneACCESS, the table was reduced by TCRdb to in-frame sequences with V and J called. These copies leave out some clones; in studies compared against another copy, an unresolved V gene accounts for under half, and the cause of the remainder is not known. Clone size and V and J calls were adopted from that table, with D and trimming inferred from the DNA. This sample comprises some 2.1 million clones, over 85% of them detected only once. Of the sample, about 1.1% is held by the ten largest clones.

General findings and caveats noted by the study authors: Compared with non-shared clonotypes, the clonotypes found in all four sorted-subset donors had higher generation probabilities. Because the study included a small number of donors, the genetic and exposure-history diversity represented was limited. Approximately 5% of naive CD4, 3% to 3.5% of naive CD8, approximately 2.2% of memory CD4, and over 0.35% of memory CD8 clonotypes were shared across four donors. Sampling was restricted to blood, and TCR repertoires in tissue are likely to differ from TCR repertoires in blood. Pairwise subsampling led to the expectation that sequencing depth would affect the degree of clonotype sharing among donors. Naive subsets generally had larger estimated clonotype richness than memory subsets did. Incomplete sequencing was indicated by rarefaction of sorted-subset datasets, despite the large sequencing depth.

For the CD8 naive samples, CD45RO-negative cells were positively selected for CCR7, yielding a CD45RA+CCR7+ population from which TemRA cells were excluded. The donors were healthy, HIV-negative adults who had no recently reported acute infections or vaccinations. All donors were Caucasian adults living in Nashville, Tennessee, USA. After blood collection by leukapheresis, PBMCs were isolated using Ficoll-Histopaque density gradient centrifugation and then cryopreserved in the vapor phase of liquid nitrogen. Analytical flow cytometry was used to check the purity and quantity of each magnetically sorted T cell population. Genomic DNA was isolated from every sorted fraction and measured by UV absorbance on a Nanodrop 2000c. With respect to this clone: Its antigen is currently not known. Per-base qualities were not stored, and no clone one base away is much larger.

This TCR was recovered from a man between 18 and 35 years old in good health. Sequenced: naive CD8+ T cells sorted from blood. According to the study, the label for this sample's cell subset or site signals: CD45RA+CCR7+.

The DNA sequence is TGCGCCAGCAGCCCCCCCGGTGTAGGAGCCATAAACACTGAAGCTTTCTTT. Its translation is CASSPPGVGAINTEAFF. This sequence uses TRBV5-1 and TRBJ1-1; no D gene call is confident. V is clipped by 4 bases and J by 2 bases, and the sequence between their germline boundaries is 21 bases long. From a lookup of the germline V gene, CDR1 and CDR2 are SGHRS and YFSETQ. The CDR3, from cysteine to phenylalanine, totals 17 residues. Of all the DNA, just the CDR3 is kept, 51 bases in frame from base 1.